The entry below describes one T cell receptor (beta chain). This sample stems from a study of PD-L1 blockade in urothelial cancer. Across the study: Atezolizumab therapy began for patients around 2014, dosed at 1,200 mg intravenously every 3 weeks. The researchers analyzed blood 3 weeks (second dose) and 6 weeks after treatment start.

The CDR3 has 16 amino acids. Germline lookup yields CDR1 SGHKS and CDR2 YYEKEE (reference sequence). V dropped 4 bases and J dropped 1; count of bases not matched to a gene: 5. Clones were read by immunoSEQ multiplex PCR, and TCRdb kept only the in-frame ones, dropping some. The top ten hold roughly 18% of the sample, which has around 35,000 clones, approximately 80% seen once. Sequencing was performed on PBMCs, taken around atezolizumab (anti-PD-L1) treatment. The rearrangement links TRBV5-5 to TRBJ2-5, with 12 bases matching TRBD2. The clonotype originates from a man in his sixties with urothelial cancer. The CDR3: CASSIATSGGQETQYF. The CDR3 bases are TGTGCCAGCAGCATTGCGACTAGCGGGGGCCAAGAGACCCAGTACTTC.